These 18 T cell receptor beta chains share one sample of origin, sequenced in a study of blood T cell repertoires in COVID-19. TCRdb's copy holds only in-frame clones and misses some; the assay was immunoSEQ multiplex PCR. This sample has 90,000 to 120,000 clones, with roughly 82% found just once. The sequencing input was peripheral blood. The receptors come from a man aged 55 to 70 with acute or convalescent COVID-19.

This sequence joins TRBV10-3 and TRBJ2-1, with 9 bases identical to TRBD1. This CDR3 has 16 amino acids. Germline V gene data show CDR1 as ENHRY and CDR2 as SYGVKD. Trimming took 4 bases from V and 10 from J; bases not matched to a gene: 14. CDR3 coding DNA: TGTGCCATCAGTGGCTTCGGAACCGGGACAGGGCACGAGCAGTTCTTC. This sequence encodes CAISGFGTGTGHEQFF.

The chain combines TRBV9 with TRBJ1-4, with D possibly TRBD1 on 6 matching bases. CDR1 and CDR2 from the germline V gene are SGDLS and YYNGEE. V dropped 4 bases and J dropped 3 bases, with 13 bases sitting between them. The CDR3 extends over 15 amino acids. The CDR3 DNA follows: TGTGCCAGCAGCCAAACAGGGCCCCCTAATGAAAAACTGTTTTTT. Its protein is CASSQTGPPNEKLFF.

This clone has more than one count but fewer than ten. The chain has TRBV12-3 or TRBV12-4 and TRBJ2-2; D ambiguous. V lost 3 bases and J 5 bases, leaving 7 bases between the germline ends. This CDR3 spans 13 amino acids. The CDR3 sequence: CASSFRVTGELFF. CDR3 DNA: TGTGCCAGCAGTTTTCGGGTGACCGGGGAGCTGTTTTTT.

There are a few counts of this clone. The rearrangement uses TRBV6-2 or TRBV6-3 and TRBJ2-7; D may be TRBD1 (6 bases). The V end was cut by 5 bases, the J end by 0 bases, with 8 bases between. The CDR3 runs to 13 residues. Germline CDR1 reads MNHEY; CDR2 reads SVGEGT. CDR3 DNA sequence: TGTGCCAGCAGTGGACAGAACTCCTACGAGCAGTACTTC. Protein product: CASSGQNSYEQYF.

The CDR3 is CASSLIAGSYEQYF. For the CDR3, the DNA is TGCGCCAGCAGCTTGATTGCCGGCTCCTACGAGCAGTACTTC. The chain recombines TRBV5-1 with TRBJ2-7; D gene unclear. The CDR3 contains 14 residues. Between the trimmed V and J ends, which lost 1 base and 0 bases, there was a span of 8 bases. Germline V gene sequence: CDR1 SGHRS, CDR2 YFSETQ.

This chain links TRBV6-5 with TRBJ2-3; 9 bases line up with TRBD2. Germline CDR1 is MNHEY and CDR2 is SVGAGI. With 6 bases clipped from V and 0 bases from J, the junction kept 4 bases outside the gene matches. The CDR3 length is 15 residues. CDR3 sequence reads: CASRVSGGSTDTQYF. Written as DNA, the CDR3 is TGTGCCAGCAGGGTTAGCGGGGGTAGCACAGATACGCAGTATTTT.

The gene calls are TRBV28 and TRBJ1-6; D gene ambiguous. The V end was cut by 3 bases, the J end by 9 bases, with 12 bases between. CDR1 is MDHEN, CDR2 SYDVKM, per germline. This CDR3 contains 14 residues. The CDR3 loop is CASSFAPSSSPLHF. The CDR3, as DNA: TGTGCCAGCAGTTTTGCCCCCTCCAGTTCACCCCTCCACTTT.

The chain employs TRBV11-3 and TRBJ2-7; D is uncertain. CDR3 length: 15 residues. CDR1 SGHNT and CDR2 YENEEA come from the germline V gene. Trimming stripped 1 base from V and 5 bases from J, with 15 bases between. The CDR3 reads CASSLAPTSGDEQYF. CDR3 nucleotides: TGTGCCAGCAGCTTAGCCCCGACCTCAGGCGACGAGCAGTACTTC.

The V call is TRBV10-3, the J call TRBJ1-6, with 8 bases aligning to TRBD1. Germline V lookup: CDR1 ENHRY, CDR2 SYGVKD. This CDR3 region has 14 residues. The J segment lost 10 bases and the V segment lost 6 bases, leaving 8 bases of the junction unmatched. The CDR3 DNA sequence: TGTGCCATCAGATCCACAGGGGGGCAGTCACCCCTCCACTTT. It encodes CAIRSTGGQSPLHF.

The V and J genes are TRBV18 and TRBJ1-2, with 7 bases aligning to TRBD1. After removal of 3 bases from V and 5 bases from J, the junction contained 6 bases not matched to a gene. The germline gives CDR1 KGHSH, CDR2 LQKENI. The CDR3 sequence is 14 residues long. CDR3 loop: CASSPQGTDYGYTF. The CDR3 coding sequence is TGTGCCAGCTCACCTCAAGGGACAGATTATGGCTACACCTTC.

J is TRBJ1-1 and V is TRBV29-1; D not resolved. CDR1 and CDR2 (germline): SQVTM, ANQGSEA. CDR3 size: 11 residues. Trimming shortened V by 6 bases and J by 5 bases, and 10 bases separated the two germline ends. The CDR3 protein is CSVCRWTEAFF. The CDR3 nucleotides read TGCAGCGTCTGTAGATGGACTGAAGCTTTCTTT.

This chain uses TRBV28 with TRBJ2-1; TRBD1 is a possible D gene (7 bases). The germline V gene encodes CDR1 MDHEN and CDR2 SYDVKM. Trimming removed 1 base at V and 7 bases at J, with 14 bases between. CDR3 length equals 15 residues. CDR3 residues: CASSLYSGGTNEQFF. The CDR3 region has the DNA TGTGCCAGCAGTTTATACTCAGGGGGGACAAATGAGCAGTTCTTC.

The chain has TRBV11-3 and TRBJ2-1; a weak D match, TRBD2 (6 bases). V was pared by 5 bases and J by 4 bases, with 12 bases between. CDR3 length equals 14 residues. Germline values: CDR1 SGHNT, CDR2 YENEEA. The CDR3 loop reads CASSIAEEYNEQFF. CDR3 nucleotide sequence: TGTGCCAGCAGCATAGCGGAGGAGTACAATGAGCAGTTCTTC.

V gene TRBV5-4 combines with J gene TRBJ2-1, with 9 bases fitting TRBD2. Germline values: CDR1 SGHNT, CDR2 YYREEE (reference sequence). V trimming: 2 bases; J trimming: 7 bases; junction bases outside the gene matches: 13. This CDR3 contains 17 residues. CDR3 coding DNA: TGTGCCAGCAGCTTCGGGGGTAGCGGGAGTGTGTGGAATGAGCAGTTCTTC. It translates to CASSFGGSGSVWNEQFF.

This clone was detected once. The J gene is TRBJ1-1, the V gene TRBV7-9, with a possible D match to TRBD1 (5 bases). The CDR3 totals 14 residues. Germline-derived CDR1 and CDR2 are SEHNR and FQNEAQ (reference sequence). Deletions cut 11 bases from V and 1 base from J, with 17 bases between. CDR3 sequence (DNA): TGTGCCGTCCGTGGGGGGAGGCCGAACACTGAAGCTTTCTTT. This translates into CAVRGGRPNTEAFF.

J is TRBJ1-4 and V is TRBV5-1; 9 nucleotides agree with TRBD1. Germline loops: CDR1 SGHRS, CDR2 YFSETQ. J lost 5 bases, V lost 0 bases, and 2 bases had no gene match. The CDR3 runs to 15 residues. CDR3 protein: CASSLEQGANEKLFF. CDR3 nucleotide sequence: TGCGCCAGCAGCTTGGAACAGGGGGCCAATGAAAAACTGTTTTTT.

The V gene is TRBV7-9, the J gene TRBJ2-3, with a possible D match to TRBD1 (5 bases). Germline loops: CDR1 SEHNR, CDR2 FQNEAQ (reference sequence). The CDR3 is 16 amino acids. Trimming removed 2 bases from V and 2 bases from J, with 14 bases in between. This CDR3 is CASSLQGGKATDTQYF. The CDR3 region has the DNA TGTGCCAGCAGCTTACAGGGTGGTAAGGCCACAGATACGCAGTATTTT.

The gene calls are TRBV30 and TRBJ1-6; D may be TRBD1 (5 bases). V dropped 2 bases and J dropped 8 bases, with 10 bases sitting between them. The CDR3 runs to 13 residues. Germline V CDR1 and CDR2: GTSNPN, SVGIG (reference sequence). CDR3 bases: TGTGCCTGGAGTATCCCAGGGTATTCACCCCTCCACTTT. This encodes CAWSIPGYSPLHF.